This T cell receptor (beta chain) was sequenced during a study of blood T cell repertoires in COVID-19. Study context: Both acute and convalescent COVID-19 samples were obtained from the United States, Italy and Spain. PBMCs, B-cell-depleted T cells, or T cells provided the cDNA or gDNA that made up the material.

Original handling: Estimation of nucleated cell counts was performed using reference gene primer amplification. Assay: immunoSEQ multiplex PCR; the TCRdb copy retains only in-frame clones and omits some. The DNA gave D and trimming, while V, J and clone size come from that table. Among about 300,000 clones, about 89% were seen once, and the ten largest hold about 4.6%. This CDR3 spans 16 amino acids. J gave up 4 bases and V 1 base, and 4 bases lay outside the gene matches. Per germline, CDR1 MNHEY and CDR2 SVGAGI. The table lists this clone with a count of one. This TCR derives from a man aged 35 to 55 with acute or convalescent COVID-19. The V and J genes are TRBV6-5 and TRBJ2-2; TRBD1 matches at 9 bases. The sample was peripheral blood. CDR3 bases: TGTGCCAGCAGTTACTTGGGACAGGGAGGCACCGGGGAGCTGTTTTTT. Translating gives CASSYLGQGGTGELFF.